Below, 27 T cell receptor beta chains from the same sample are listed, as sequenced in a study of T cell responses to AZD1222 COVID-19 vaccine. Method: immunoSEQ multiplex PCR; TCRdb's copy keeps in-frame clones and lacks some. The table records some 110,000 clones, about 86% of them present only once. The source was peripheral blood, collected 28 days after the second AZD1222 dose. Source of these receptors: an adult who received the AZD1222 COVID-19 vaccine.

J is TRBJ1-2 and V is TRBV24-1, with D uncertain. This CDR3 region has 15 residues. Germline V gives CDR1 KGHDR, CDR2 SFDVKD. With 3 bases removed from V and 3 bases from J, the gap between germline ends came to 13 bases. The chain's CDR3 is CATSDNTPEDYGYTF. The CDR3, as DNA: TGTGCCACCAGTGATAACACTCCCGAGGACTATGGCTACACCTTC.

The gene calls are TRBV7-8 and TRBJ2-3; D unclear. This CDR3 contains 12 residues. V lost 5 bases and J 6 bases, leaving 9 bases between the germline ends. Germline CDR1 reads SGHVS; CDR2 reads FQNEAQ. The CDR3 is CASSPRGDTQYF. In DNA, the CDR3 is TGTGCCAGCAGCCCCCGTGGGGATACGCAGTATTTT.

This chain links TRBV9 with TRBJ1-6; D not certain. The V gene's germline CDR1 is SGDLS and CDR2 YYNGEE. The CDR3 sequence is 15 residues long. V shed 3 bases and J shed 5 bases, with 12 bases lying between them. The CDR3 DNA reads TGTGCCAGCAGCGACCGAACTAGCGATAATTCACCCCTCCACTTT. It codes for CASSDRTSDNSPLHF.

The V and J genes are TRBV9 and TRBJ2-3; D ambiguous. The germline V gene encodes CDR1 SGDLS and CDR2 YYNGEE. CDR3 length: 12 residues. Deletions cut 1 base from V and 2 bases from J, with 2 bases between. Here the CDR3 DNA reads TGTGCCAGCAGCGTAACCACAGATACGCAGTATTTT. It encodes CASSVTTDTQYF.

The chain employs TRBV30 and TRBJ1-6; weak D call: TRBD1 (5 bases). CDR3 size: 17 residues. Germline CDR1 reads GTSNPN; CDR2 reads SVGIG (reference sequence). The V and J ends lost 0 bases and 4 bases respectively, with 16 bases between them. CDR3 loop: CAWSVPPVGGYNSPLHF. For the CDR3, the DNA is TGTGCCTGGAGTGTACCCCCAGTGGGGGGATATAATTCACCCCTCCACTTT. Drawing the rest from reference TRBV30 and TRBJ1-6, the complete variable domain is SQTIHQWPATLVQPVGSPLSLECTVEGTSNPNLYWYRQAAGRGLQLLFYSVGIGQISSEVPQNLSASRPQDRQFILSSKKLLLSDSGFYLCAWSVPPVGGYNSPLHFGNGTRLTVT.

The chain recombines TRBV6-4 with TRBJ2-1, with unresolved D. V was clipped by 0 bases and J by 2 bases, with 8 bases between them. Looked up from germline, CDR1 is MRHNA and CDR2 is SNTAGT. CDR3 length equals 15 residues. CDR3 amino acids: CASSDSADPYNEQFF. The CDR3 DNA reads as TGTGCCAGCAGTGACTCGGCAGACCCCTACAATGAGCAGTTCTTC.

This clone has only a few counts. The V call is TRBV11-2, the J call TRBJ1-5, with a possible D match to TRBD1 (5 bases). CDR3 size: 15 residues. Germline V gene lookup returns CDR1 SGHAT and CDR2 FQNNGV. Trimming took 3 bases from V and 5 from J, leaving 14 bases between them. CDR3 sequence reads: CASSLGGSVDQPQHF. CDR3 sequence (DNA): TGTGCCAGCAGCTTGGGGGGGTCGGTAGATCAGCCCCAGCATTTT.

V is TRBV27 and J is TRBJ2-5; D possibly corresponds to TRBD2 (5 bases). The germline gives CDR1 MNHEY, CDR2 SMNVEV (reference sequence). The CDR3 covers 13 residues. V dropped 5 bases and J dropped 4 bases, with 11 bases sitting between them. The CDR3 sequence: CASSILGGETQYF. In DNA form, the CDR3 reads TGTGCCAGCAGTATCCTCGGAGGAGAGACCCAGTACTTC.

This rearrangement joins TRBV27 to TRBJ1-2; 8 bases align to TRBD1. The CDR3 runs 13 residues. Germline V gives CDR1 MNHEY, CDR2 SMNVEV (reference sequence). The V and J ends lost 2 bases and 8 bases, in that order; junction bases with no gene match: 4. This CDR3 reads CASSLMTGEGYTF. The CDR3 nucleotides read TGTGCCAGCAGTTTAATGACAGGGGAGGGCTACACCTTC.

This clone was seen only a few times. The V and J genes are TRBV3-1 (or the pseudogene TRBV3-2) and TRBJ2-5; 7 bases line up with TRBD1. The CDR3 has 12 amino acids. Trimming took 4 bases from V and 5 from J; bases not matched to a gene: 1. CDR1 and CDR2 from the germline V gene are LGHDT and YNNKEL (reference sequence). CDR3 in amino acids: CASSPQGETQYF. As DNA, the CDR3 is TGTGCCAGCAGCCCACAGGGGGAGACCCAGTACTTC.

This clone was found once. This rearrangement joins TRBV5-1 to TRBJ2-3, with 11 nucleotides matching TRBD1. The CDR3 covers 18 residues. The germline V gene encodes CDR1 SGHRS and CDR2 YFSETQ. V was pared by 3 bases and J by 4 bases, with 13 bases of the junction left unmatched. CDR3 nucleotide sequence: TGCGCCAGCAGCTACTACGCAGGACAGGGGGCGCTTGCAGATACGCAGTATTTT. Translation: CASSYYAGQGALADTQYF.

The genes are TRBV7-3 and TRBJ2-3; D is unresolved. The germline gives CDR1 SGHTA, CDR2 FQGTGA. V shed 1 base and J shed 4 bases, with 6 bases lying between them. The CDR3 is made up of 13 amino acids. CDR3 loop: CASSLISADTQYF. Written as DNA, the CDR3 is TGTGCCAGCAGCTTAATAAGCGCAGATACGCAGTATTTT.

V is TRBV6-2 or TRBV6-3 and J is TRBJ1-1; 8 positions match TRBD1. This CDR3 region has 14 residues. The ends lost 5 bases at V and 4 bases at J; junction bases unmatched: 6. Germline V gives CDR1 MNHEY, CDR2 SVGEGT. The CDR3 reads CASSRDRPSTEAFF. DNA for the CDR3: TGTGCCAGCAGTAGGGACAGGCCGTCCACTGAAGCTTTCTTT.

The chain uses TRBV5-6 and TRBJ2-7; a weak D match, TRBD1 (7 bases). The CDR3 is 16 residues long. V was pared by 0 bases and J by 0 bases, with 13 bases between. CDR1 and CDR2 (germline): SGHDT, YYEEEE. The CDR3 sequence: CASSLVSGGFSYEQYF. The CDR3 region has the DNA TGTGCCAGCAGCTTGGTATCAGGGGGGTTCTCCTACGAGCAGTACTTC. The variable domain in full, completed from reference TRBV5-6 and TRBJ2-7, reads DAGVTQSPTHLIKTRGQQVTLRCSPKSGHDTVSWYQQALGQGPQFIFQYYEEEERQRGNFPDRFSGHQFPNYSSELNVNALLLGDSALYLCASSLVSGGFSYEQYFGPGTRLTVT.

The chain couples TRBV7-9 to TRBJ2-4; D unresolved. Germline V gene lookup returns CDR1 SEHNR and CDR2 FQNEAQ (reference sequence). The CDR3 loop spans 16 amino acids. V was pared by 5 bases and J by 1 base, with 15 bases between. For the CDR3, the DNA is TGTGCCAGCAGCCCGTCCACCCGCGTCGCCAAAAACATTCAGTACTTC. Translating it yields CASSPSTRVAKNIQYF.

The V and J genes are TRBV30 and TRBJ2-7; D might be TRBD1 (5 bases). This CDR3 contains 12 residues. Germline loops: CDR1 GTSNPN, CDR2 SVGIG (reference sequence). V gave up 2 bases and J gave up 3 bases, with 8 bases separating them. In DNA, the CDR3 is TGTGCCTGGAGTCGCAGGGACTACGAGCAGTACTTC. Residues: CAWSRRDYEQYF.

This chain uses TRBV7-9 with TRBJ2-7, with D uncertain. Germline loops: CDR1 SEHNR, CDR2 FQNEAQ (reference sequence). The V and J ends lost 9 bases and 3 bases respectively, with 12 bases between them. This CDR3 has 12 residues. Here the CDR3 reads CASTDGYYEQYF. DNA for the CDR3: TGTGCCAGTACGGACGGATACTACGAGCAGTACTTC.

CDR3 residues: CASSSFGTGGTGETQYF. For the CDR3, the DNA is TGTGCCAGCAGCTCATTTGGGACAGGCGGGACCGGCGAGACCCAGTACTTC. V usage is TRBV7-6 and J usage is TRBJ2-5, with 8 bases aligning to TRBD1. This CDR3 is 17 amino acids long. V was pared by 4 bases and J by 5 bases, with 15 bases of the junction left unmatched. CDR1 is SGHVS and CDR2 is FNYEAQ in the germline V gene. Variable domain in full (rest from reference TRBV7-6 and TRBJ2-5): GAGVSQSPRYKVTKRGQDVALRCDPISGHVSLYWYRQALGQGPEFLTYFNYEAQQDKSGLPNDRFSAERPEGSISTLTIQRTEQRDSAMYRCASSSFGTGGTGETQYFGPGTRLLVL.

The chain is built from TRBV11-2 and TRBJ1-2, with TRBD1 as a possible D gene (5 bases). V dropped 5 bases and J dropped 6 bases, with 16 bases sitting between them. CDR3 length equals 14 residues. Per the germline V gene, CDR1 is SGHAT and CDR2 is FQNNGV. The CDR3 is CASSEGLGRDGYTF. The DNA of the CDR3 is TGTGCCAGCAGCGAGGGACTAGGTAGGGATGGCTACACCTTC.

The chain is built from TRBV7-2 and TRBJ2-1; TRBD1 agrees at 8 bases. J was trimmed by 8 bases and V by 5 bases; bases with no gene match: 11. There are 15 residues in the CDR3. Germline V lookup: CDR1 SGHTA, CDR2 FQGNSA. The DNA of the CDR3 is TGTGCCAGCAGCACCGACCGGACAGGGTTGGATGAGCAGTTCTTC. Translating it yields CASSTDRTGLDEQFF.

The rearrangement links TRBV7-2 to TRBJ1-3, with a possible D match to TRBD1 (5 bases). The CDR3 is 16 residues long. Trimming pared 8 bases from V and 0 bases from J, leaving 17 bases between. Germline CDR1 reads SGHTA; CDR2 reads FQGNSA. The CDR3 bases are TGTGCCAGCGGAACGGTGCGGGGGAGCTCTGGAAACACCATATATTTT. It translates to CASGTVRGSSGNTIYF.

This rearrangement joins TRBV10-3 to TRBJ1-5, with D uncertain. CDR1 is ENHRY and CDR2 is SYGVKD in the germline V gene. The CDR3 runs to 17 residues. V was cut by 6 bases and J by 2 bases, with 20 bases left in between. The CDR3 DNA is TGTGCCATCAGCATGAGTCCAGGTGAGGAAGGCAATCAGCCCCAGCATTTT. It is translated as CAISMSPGEEGNQPQHF.

The chain carries TRBV4-3 and TRBJ2-7; possible D gene TRBD2, 7 bases. Looked up from germline, CDR1 is LGHNA and CDR2 is YSLEER. This CDR3 comprises 15 residues. Here the CDR3 DNA reads TGCCCCCCCAGCCAAGGGGGGGGTGATGTCTACGAGCAGTACTTC. Its translation: CPPSQGGGDVYEQYF.

The chain has TRBV6-5 and TRBJ1-1, with D perhaps TRBD1 (5 bases). Per germline, CDR1 MNHEY and CDR2 SVGAGI. CDR3 length: 11 residues. The CDR3 spells CAVWGGTEAFF. In DNA, the CDR3 is TGTGCTGTCTGGGGGGGCACTGAAGCTTTCTTT.

This clone was seen a single time. The rearrangement links TRBV19 to TRBJ2-5; 7 bases are shared with TRBD1. V was clipped by 2 bases and J by 5 bases; unmatched bases: 11. Germline CDR1 LNHDA, CDR2 SQIVND (reference sequence). The CDR3 spans 16 residues. The CDR3 sequence is CASSITSRQDRETQYF. The DNA of the CDR3 is TGTGCCAGTAGTATAACGTCCAGGCAGGACAGGGAGACCCAGTACTTC.

The gene calls are TRBV2 and TRBJ2-7, with 11 bases lining up with TRBD1. The CDR3 has 17 amino acids. The J segment lost 4 bases and the V segment lost 4 bases, leaving 12 bases of the junction unmatched. Germline loops: CDR1 SNHLY, CDR2 FYNNEI. As DNA, the CDR3 is TGTGCCAGCAGTGCCCATTCTGGACAGGGGGCTTTGTACGAGCAGTACTTC. It codes for CASSAHSGQGALYEQYF.

The CDR3 here is CASKGESFNSPLHF. CDR3 sequence (DNA): TGTGCCAGCAAGGGGGAATCCTTCAATTCACCCCTCCACTTT. This chain links TRBV6-5 with TRBJ1-6; D may be TRBD1 (6 bases). Germline CDR1 MNHEY, CDR2 SVGAGI. V lost 7 bases, J lost 7 bases, and 14 bases lay in between. There are 14 residues in the CDR3.